This TCR beta chain came from a study of PD-L1 blockade in urothelial cancer. Study details: As for prior chemotherapy regimens, patients had received 0 to 3. Samples came from 3 weeks, at the second dose, and 6 weeks into treatment.

Sequencing was performed with immunoSEQ multiplex PCR; in TCRdb, only in-frame clones are kept and a portion is missing. The sample has around 27,000 clones, approximately 79% seen once; the top ten hold 2% to 2.5%. There were between 1 and 8 samples from each patient, taken pretreatment and on-treatment. The CDR3 is 15 residues long. V dropped 6 bases and J dropped 2; count of bases not matched to a gene: 7. The V gene's germline CDR1 is MRHNA and CDR2 SNTAGT. The chain has TRBV6-4 and TRBJ2-3; 8 nucleotides agree with TRBD1. This TCR came from a man aged 45-65 years with urothelial cancer. The input for sequencing was PBMCs, taken around atezolizumab (anti-PD-L1) treatment. The CDR3 bases are TGTGCCAGCAGAGAGACAGGGGCTTCCACAGATACGCAGTATTTT. Translated, it gives CASRETGASTDTQYF.